The entry that follows covers one TCR beta chain sequence. Its specificity is unknown. Germline V gene data show CDR1 as SNHLY and CDR2 as FYNNEI. This CDR3 region has 15 residues. V dropped 8 bases and J dropped 12; count of bases not matched to a gene: 19. Repertoires were generated with immunoSEQ multiplex PCR, while TCRdb's copy carries only in-frame clones and drops some. Of about 64,000 clones in the sample, around 68% were seen once. The data stem from a study of radiotherapy plus CTLA-4 blockade in lung cancer. The study's findings and limits: Some TCR clones had been derived from tumors. These clones expanded in peripheral blood after radiotherapy plus ipilimumab. Best predicting response, reportedly, were early blood T cell clone dynamics, with interferon-beta.

With ipilimumab providing CTLA-4 blockade, focal radiation was administered to patients who had chemo-refractory metastatic non-small-cell lung cancer. The input for sequencing was peripheral blood, taken from a patient treated with radiotherapy plus ipilimumab. This receptor was identified in a human donor with non-small cell lung cancer whose response to radiotherapy plus ipilimumab could not be evaluated. The chain combines TRBV2 with TRBJ2-7, with TRBD1 matching over 10 bases. This CDR3 reads CASGLPGTGVSVWYF. The CDR3 nucleotides read TGTGCCAGCGGACTTCCCGGGACAGGGGTGTCAGTCTGGTACTTC.